This entry is about one T cell receptor (beta chain). Its target is not known. This CDR3 has 15 amino acids. Per germline, CDR1 SGDLS and CDR2 YYNGEE. V lost 0 bases and J lost 2, with 8 bases in between. This sample stems from a study of cytomegalovirus exposure and HLA in healthy donors. Whole-study context: Findings of an earlier analysis included 90 million to 120 million unique TCR beta sequences from some 180 million T cells.

Study outcomes and limitations: Several of the most significant clusters appeared, in a later analysis, to be linked to common viral pathogens. It was assumed in the presence/absence analyses that sequencing depth was roughly uniform across donors. Apparent HLA restriction characterized most CMV-associated TCR beta chains in a later analysis.

Vbeta (60) and Jbeta (13) primers were used in the PCR. Only in-frame clones appear in the TCRdb table, and some are missing; sequencing was by immunoSEQ multiplex PCR. Of about 120,000 clones in the sample, 63% were seen once. This TCR was sampled from a middle-aged man in good health and CMV-seropositive. Sequencing input: PBMCs. V and J are TRBV9 and TRBJ2-2; possibly TRBD2 for D (5 bases). Here the CDR3 reads CASSVGGRNTGELFF. The CDR3 DNA follows: TGTGCCAGCAGCGTAGGTGGGAGAAACACCGGGGAGCTGTTTTTT.